The 13 T cell receptor beta chains reported below all come from one sample, sequenced in a study of control samples from healthy donors and cancer patients. TCRdb keeps only in-frame clones here, not all; method: immunoSEQ multiplex PCR. The table includes over 200,000 clones, 82% detected once. The sequenced sample was PBMCs. All receptors come from an older woman with lung cancer.

The rearrangement links TRBV10-3 to TRBJ2-7, with D tentatively TRBD1 (5 bases). Germline loops: CDR1 ENHRY, CDR2 SYGVKD. V lost 6 bases and J 3 bases, leaving 18 bases between the germline ends. CDR3 length equals 15 residues. In DNA, the CDR3 is TGTGCCATCAGCGGACAATGGACGGATTTCTACGAGCAGTACTTC. Amino acids: CAISGQWTDFYEQYF.

Worth noting for this clone: One junction end disagrees with the germline gene, perhaps due to a read error. CDR3 DNA sequence: TGTGCCAGTAGTATAGTCTTGCAGTCACGAGGCCGCGGGACAGGGGTCTTC. This encodes CASSIVLQSRGRGTGVF. V is TRBV19 and J is TRBJ1-2, with TRBD1 identical over 10 bases. CDR1 and CDR2 from the germline V gene are LNHDA and SQIVND (reference sequence). The CDR3 spans 17 residues.

V and J are TRBV7-3 and TRBJ2-3; no reliable D call. There are 14 residues in the CDR3. Germline V gene data show CDR1 as SGHTA and CDR2 as FQGTGA. V shed 5 bases and J shed 0 bases, with 9 bases lying between them. The CDR3 spells CASSVSASTDTQYF. The CDR3, as DNA: TGTGCCAGCAGCGTAAGTGCTAGCACAGATACGCAGTATTTT. The variable domain in full, completed from reference TRBV7-3 and TRBJ2-3, reads GAGVSQTPSNKVTEKGKYVELRCDPISGHTALYWYRQSLGQGPEFLIYFQGTGAADDSGLPNDRFFAVRPEGSVSTLKIQRTERGDSAVYLCASSVSASTDTQYFGPGTRLTVL.

This clone occurred a few times. This CDR3 is CASRPRTRGGPDTQYF. The CDR3, as DNA: TGTGCCAGCAGACCCCGGACTCGCGGGGGGCCCGATACGCAGTATTTT. V usage is TRBV27 and J usage is TRBJ2-3; 8 bases fit TRBD2. V lost 6 bases and J lost 6; bases outside the gene matches: 14. Looked up from germline, CDR1 is MNHEY and CDR2 is SMNVEV (reference sequence). The CDR3 spans 16 residues.

Details on this clone: Other DNA variants within this sample encode the same CDR3. CDR3 sequence: CASSRDRGGNTEAFF. The CDR3 DNA reads as TGTGCCAGCAGCCGGGACAGGGGGGGGAACACTGAAGCTTTCTTT. The chain links TRBV2 to TRBJ1-1, with 11 bases lining up with TRBD1. The CDR3 totals 15 residues. J gave up 1 base and V 6 bases, and 4 bases lay outside the gene matches. Germline CDR1 SNHLY, CDR2 FYNNEI.

The chain uses TRBV12-3 or TRBV12-4 and TRBJ2-7; possibly TRBD1 or TRBD2 for D (6 bases each). V was trimmed by 1 base and J by 7 bases, leaving 11 bases between them. The CDR3 runs 13 residues. The chain's CDR3 is CASSLVGGQEQYF. Written as DNA, the CDR3 is TGTGCCAGCAGTTTAGTTGGGGGGCAGGAGCAGTACTTC.

The rearrangement links TRBV5-6 to TRBJ1-1; 7 nucleotides line up with TRBD1. This CDR3 region has 13 residues. V was pared by 2 bases and J by 7 bases, with 5 bases of the junction left unmatched. Germline values: CDR1 SGHDT, CDR2 YYEEEE. CDR3 sequence (DNA): TGTGCCAGCAGCTTATCGGGGACAGTTGAAGCTTTCTTT. Its protein product is CASSLSGTVEAFF.

The genes are TRBV19 and TRBJ2-5, with D perhaps matching TRBD1 or TRBD2 (5 bases each). The CDR3 runs to 13 residues. The V and J ends lost 6 bases and 3 bases respectively, with 11 bases between them. Looked up from germline, CDR1 is LNHDA and CDR2 is SQIVND (reference sequence). The CDR3 sequence: CASSLGVKETQYF. The CDR3 DNA follows: TGTGCCAGTAGCCTGGGGGTAAAAGAGACCCAGTACTTC.

V gene TRBV5-8 combines with J gene TRBJ2-1; 16 nucleotides match TRBD2. The V gene's germline CDR1 is SGHTS and CDR2 YDEGEE. The CDR3 is made up of 17 amino acids. J was trimmed by 8 bases and V by 4 bases; bases with no gene match: 9. CDR3 bases: TGTGCCAGCAGCACCGGGACTAGCGGGGGGGTCTCGTATGAGCAGTTCTTC. Translation: CASSTGTSGGVSYEQFF. The full variable domain, in which reference TRBV5-8 and TRBJ2-1 provide the parts outside the CDR3, is EAGVTQSPTHLIKTRGQQATLRCSPISGHTSVYWYQQALGLGLQFLLWYDEGEERNRGNFPPRFSGRQFPNYSSELNVNALELEDSALYLCASSTGTSGGVSYEQFFGPGTRLTVL.

This clone was seen only a few times. CDR3 region: CASSDKVHETQYF. In DNA form, the CDR3 reads TGCGCCAGCAGTGATAAGGTCCACGAGACCCAGTACTTC. The rearrangement links TRBV10-2 to TRBJ2-5; D is uncertain. CDR3 length: 13 amino acids. CDR1 and CDR2 from the germline V gene are WSHSY and SAAADI. Trimming took off 3 bases at V and 5 bases at J, with 10 bases between the two ends.

The rearrangement uses TRBV7-6 and TRBJ2-7; 9 nucleotides agree with TRBD1. Germline lookup yields CDR1 SGHVS and CDR2 FNYEAQ. The CDR3 is 15 residues long. The V gene end was trimmed by 6 bases and the J gene end by 6 bases; junction bases not matched to a gene: 12. DNA for the CDR3: TGTGCCAGCAGTGAGACCGGGACAGGGAGAGGCGAGCAGTACTTC. It encodes CASSETGTGRGEQYF.

The rearrangement uses TRBV27 and TRBJ1-6, with a tentative D call TRBD1 (5 bases). Germline V CDR1 and CDR2: MNHEY, SMNVEV (reference sequence). With 6 bases removed from V and 3 bases from J, the gap between germline ends came to 12 bases. CDR3 length: 15 residues. The CDR3 sequence: CASRQQENYNSPLHF. Written as DNA, the CDR3 is TGTGCCAGCAGGCAACAGGAAAACTATAATTCACCCCTCCACTTT.

Written as DNA, the CDR3 is TGTGCCAGCAGAATGACAGGGGGAGATACGCAGTATTTT. It yields the protein CASRMTGGDTQYF. V is TRBV28 and J is TRBJ2-3; 9 positions match TRBD1. In germline, CDR1 is MDHEN, CDR2 SYDVKM. The junction had 3 bases not matched to a gene; V was cut back by 6 bases and J by 5 bases. The CDR3 has 13 residues.